This T cell receptor (beta chain) was sequenced for a study of cytomegalovirus exposure and HLA in healthy donors. With respect to this clone: Compared with germline, one end of the junction differs, possibly owing to a read error.

A multiplex PCR was run with 60 Vbeta primers and 13 Jbeta primers. This table comes from immunoSEQ multiplex PCR, and its TCRdb copy is limited to in-frame clones, with some not included. Of about 76,000 clones listed, around three quarters are singletons. The material sequenced was PBMCs. This clonotype was obtained from a man younger than 40 in good health and CMV-seronegative.

CDR3 sequence: CASSQDATYLGPRNF. In nucleotides, the CDR3 is TGTGCCAGCAGCCAAGATGCAACTTATCTGGGGCCCAGAAACTTC. This sequence joins TRBV4-2 and TRBJ2-7; D perhaps matches TRBD1 (5 bases). The CDR3 loop spans 15 amino acids. Germline V gene sequence: CDR1 LGHNA, CDR2 YNFKEQ.